This T cell receptor beta chain was captured in a study of molecular identifiers for immune sequencing clone quantification. Whole-study findings and limits: For effector cells, clones above 20 RNA copies held over 99% of molecules; for naive cells, under 1%.

TCRdb reprocessed the PCR reads via MiXCR and lists one record per CDR3 protein. The profile covers roughly 630,000 distinct CDR3 sequences, with 25% appearing a single time and 0.7% to 0.95% taken by the ten largest. This clonotype turned up a few times. Its specificity is not known. Germline V CDR1 and CDR2: MGHDK, SYGVNS. The CDR3 is made up of 13 amino acids. V gave up 5 bases and J gave up 7 bases, with 14 bases separating them. Specimen: naive CD8+ T cells from blood, with Jurkat cell RNA spiked in. Subset of the sample: FACS-sorted CD8+CD4-CCR7+CD45RA+ naive T cells. The sequence was obtained from a human donor in good health. Some libraries in this study had Jurkat cell RNA spiked in. This chain joins TRBV25-1 and TRBJ2-5, with no clear D. CDR3 nucleotides: TGTGCCAGCAGTCTAGGCTCGGGTGGGACCCAGTACTTC. Protein sequence: CASSLGSGGTQYF.